This T cell receptor beta chain emerged from a study of blood T cells in healthy people across ages. Whole-study results and caveats: Per million T cells, TCR beta diversity dropped about linearly as age rose. Naive T cell percentage strongly correlated with TCR beta diversity.

This CDR3 contains 17 residues. V lost 1 base to trimming and J lost 1 base, with 15 bases between them. Germline V gene data show CDR1 as SGHTA and CDR2 as FQGNSA. Donors gave around 9.3 milliliters of peripheral blood apiece. The second PCR ran 7 to 11 cycles with a sample-barcoded 5' primer and J-beta primers. TCRdb processed the 5' RACE reads anew with MiXCR; each CDR3 protein has one entry. The sample lists over 500,000 distinct CDR3 sequences, under 65% seen once, with 13% in the top ten. Regarding this clonotype: Antigen: not known.

The sequencing sample was made of blood. The J gene is TRBJ2-3, the V gene TRBV7-2, with D perhaps TRBD2 (7 bases). This clonotype was sampled from a woman aged 80 or older in good health. In nucleotides, the CDR3 is TGTGCCAGCAGCTTAGAGGGAGGGGGAAGGGGCACAGATACGCAGTATTTT. Protein sequence: CASSLEGGGRGTDTQYF.